This note documents a single T cell receptor beta chain sequence. Only a few counts were recorded for this clonotype. The clone's antigen remains unknown. There are no base qualities to consult, and no much larger clone falls within one base. Whole blood was used without fractionating the cells, so the repertoire represented all peripheral T cells without sorting. A roughly 2.7 ml sample of peripheral blood was drawn into Tempus tubes for RNA extraction. The study enrolled HIV-infected adults who had not yet received antiretroviral therapy and were about to begin treatment, and it processed the first sixteen eligible patients. Patients with febrile or AIDS-related illness, tumors, hepatitis B or C coinfection, immunomodulatory therapy, recent vaccination or treatment interruptions were excluded from enrollment. Residual genomic DNA was removed with the TURBO-DNase kit and globin mRNA was depleted with GLOBINclear. Pretreatment blood from HIV-infected patients was collected just before antiretroviral therapy was started.

Using SuperScript III with primers targeting the alpha and beta constant regions, 500 ng of RNA was reverse transcribed. Alpha and beta chain libraries were generated separately via chain-specific third strand synthesis with multiplexing indices. The protocol used a single primer pair to amplify all rearrangements within a chain, which avoided primer bias, and attached molecular barcodes to each cDNA molecule. Purified cDNA was ligated with T4 RNA Ligase 1 onto a 5' RACE adapter bearing a random hexamer and the SP2 sequencing primer site. Second strand synthesis was primed from the SP2 site with Phusion polymerase, using slow temperature ramps to favor optimal annealing. Two random hexamer sequences, both added before amplification and joined together, made up the 12-nucleotide barcode of each molecule. A brief initial PCR introduced P5 and P7 adapter elements together with a second index, and an approximately 21-cycle amplification PCR using P5s and P7 primers was subsequently performed. In total the libraries went through 25 to 35 PCR cycles, after which the libraries were quantified on a Qubit, sized on a Bioanalyzer, and diluted to around 4 nM. Normalized libraries were sequenced on an Illumina MiSeq with 2 x 250 paired-end kits. Reverse transcription reactions underwent purification over MinElute columns, with elution into around 9.4 ul Tris-Cl. Adapter ligations ran for under 30 hours at 16 degrees C and were afterwards cleaned with AMPure XP beads at a 1:1 ratio. For the original study's pipeline: Demultiplexed FASTQ files were processed with a modified Decombinator by which V, J, insert and barcode information was output. Sequences that shared a barcode but differed from the dominant sequence were treated as errors and discarded, and barcodes were clustered at Levenshtein distance 3 and counted to estimate the original cDNA molecules. The R packages ineq, vegan, igraph and RCytoscape were used for downstream analyses, together with IMGT nomenclature and CDR3 definitions. V gene usage was calculated across distinct sequences, with every TCR tallied a single time to avoid skew from clonal expansion. Unique CDR3 amino acid sequences within a donor were connected in similarity networks whenever two sequences differed by a single Levenshtein edit. Published HIV-specific CDR3s (just under 95 alpha, approximately 700 beta) and CMV-specific CDR3s (about 13 alpha, 200 to 300 beta) were assembled and queried against the repertoires. Random subsampling to size-matched repertoires showed patients' decreased diversity was not caused by their lower sequence numbers. The raw public data were reprocessed by TCRdb itself: fastp quality trimming at Q25, MiXCR clonotype calling, in-frame beta chains only. CDR3 protein sequences are deduplicated, and each keeps its most common genes and DNA. The V and J calls reflect TCRdb's pipeline rather than the authors' work. The sample yields 7,000 to 9,000 distinct CDR3 sequences; 9.3% were counted once. The ten largest clones add up to 17% of the sample.

The sample belongs to a study of HIV-infected patients and healthy controls (dated by TCRdb to between 2013 and 2015). For context, the study as a whole: CD4 counts rose modestly but significantly in about 85% of the 16 patients after three months of therapy, yet stayed below normal ranges. The question the study tested was whether immune perturbation and reconstitution could be captured by deep TCR repertoire sequencing of small blood samples from HIV patients. Patients lacked overall T-cell lymphocytopenia, and total CDR3 counts per chain did not differ significantly from controls. An undetectable viral load was attained by 11 of 16 patients by the second bleed and by all patients after a further year of therapy. The CD4:CD8 ratio rose slightly, whereas CD8 counts showed no consistent shift during early therapy.

General conclusions and limits of the study: Size-matched repertoire data did not replicate the apparent post-therapy recovery of the Gini index in HIV-infected patients. The observed differences in diversity were not explained by the slight differences in age and sex profiles between the study cohorts. Processing included only sixteen HIV-infected individuals, and this was regarded by the authors as a major limit on how widely the findings apply. Significantly different mean usage between HIV-infected patients and controls was observed for eight alpha and eight beta V genes. The use of whole blood limited sequencing depth and precluded separation of the dynamics of distinct T-cell subpopulations. Differing numbers of distinct sequences in patients and controls hindered comparison, and size-matching assigned excessive weight to rare events in the HIV-infected data. During therapy, HIV-associated CDR3s significantly decreased in frequency, while CMV-associated CDR3s did not change significantly, though most became more frequent. The pairing of alpha and beta chains was not determined in the samples. MAIT cell alpha-chain CDR3s were found at high frequency in healthy controls but were severely depleted in HIV+ repertoires. In the study, no determination of donor HLA types was made. Healthy control repertoires showed roughly threefold more distinct CDR3s and higher Shannon diversity than untreated HIV+ repertoires. Healthy controls shared more CDR3s between individuals than HIV+ patients, by Jaccard index and by count of highly shared sequences. HIV-infected repertoires showed significantly elevated mean Gini indices relative to controls, which possibly reflects oligoclonality.

This sample comprised blood, obtained before antiretroviral therapy. The clonotype comes from an adult with HIV infection.

The CDR3 region reads CSVEDRWEFDYGYTF. The DNA sequence is given as TGCAGCGTTGAAGATCGCTGGGAGTTTGACTATGGCTACACCTTC. The V gene is TRBV29-1 and the J gene is TRBJ1-2; the D gene is not confidently resolved. According to the germline V gene, CDR1 reads SQVTM and CDR2 reads ANQGSEA. Trimming costs V 0 bases and J 3 bases, and their ends lie 14 bases apart. From its cysteine to its phenylalanine, the CDR3 spans 15 amino acids. The retained sequence is limited to the CDR3, 45 bases, with the frame set at the first base.